The present TCR beta chain was sequenced within a study of blood T cell repertoires in COVID-19. Overall study context: The analysed material was cDNA or gDNA that came from T cells, B-cell-depleted T cells, or PBMCs.

Across 24 US areas, participants ranged in age from roughly 18 to 95 years. Participants had their cohort set by participant-reported clinical history. Cohort 3 recovered donors had two negative PCRs, clearance, or symptom resolution. The CDR3 is made up of 15 amino acids. Losses at the gene ends were 4 bases for V and 3 bases for J; bases not matched to a gene: 7. Germline-derived CDR1 and CDR2 are SGHRS and YFSETQ. The table came from immunoSEQ multiplex PCR; TCRdb's copy has only in-frame clones and leaves some out. Of 160,000 or so clones in the sample, over 70% were seen once. The sample taken for sequencing was PBMCs or T cells enriched from blood (not recorded which). The source is an older woman who had recovered from COVID-19. The rearrangement uses TRBV5-1 and TRBJ2-1; 7 nucleotides match TRBD1. This CDR3 is CASSTDRTYYNEQFF. DNA of the CDR3: TGCGCCAGCAGCACGGACAGGACCTACTACAATGAGCAGTTCTTC.